This TCR beta chain was recorded in a study of tumor and adjacent non-tumor tissue in lung cancer. No cell sorting was done before RNA was extracted from the tissue. V lost 5 bases to trimming and J lost 1 base; unmatched junction nucleotides: 12. The CDR3 is 18 residues long. The library came from three nested PCR rounds adapted from ARM-PCR protocols. Using its own MiXCR run on the multiplex PCR reads, TCRdb lists one record per CDR3 protein. The top ten hold 20% to 25% of the sample, which has about 110,000 distinct CDR3 sequences, 84% seen once. Material for sequencing was lung tumor tissue. The receptor comes from a man aged 65 to 85 with non-small cell lung cancer. V is TRBV12-3 or TRBV12-4 and J is TRBJ1-3; 9 bases are shared with TRBD1. DNA of the CDR3: TGTGCCAGCAGTCGCGCCGGGACAGGGATCGGTTCTGGAAACACCATATATTTT. Its protein is CASSRAGTGIGSGNTIYF.